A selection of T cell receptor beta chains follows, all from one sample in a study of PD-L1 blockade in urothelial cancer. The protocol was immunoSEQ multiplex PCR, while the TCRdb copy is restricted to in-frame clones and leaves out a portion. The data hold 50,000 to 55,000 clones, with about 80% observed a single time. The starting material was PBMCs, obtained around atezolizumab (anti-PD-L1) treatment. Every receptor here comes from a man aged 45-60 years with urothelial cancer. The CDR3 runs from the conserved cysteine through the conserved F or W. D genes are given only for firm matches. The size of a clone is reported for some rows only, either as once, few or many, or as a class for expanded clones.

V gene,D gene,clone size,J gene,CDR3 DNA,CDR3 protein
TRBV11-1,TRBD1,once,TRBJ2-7,TGTGCCAGCAGCTTACTAGGGACAGGGGGTTCCTACGAGCAGTACTTC,CASSLLGTGGSYEQYF
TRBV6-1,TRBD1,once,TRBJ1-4,TGTGCCAGCAGTGCCGACAGGGGACCTGAAAAACTGTTTTTT,CASSADRGPEKLFF
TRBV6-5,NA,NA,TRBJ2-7,TGTGCCAGCAGTTACGGGGCAGTTAGCTCCTACGAGCAGTACTTC,CASSYGAVSSYEQYF
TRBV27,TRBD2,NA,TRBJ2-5,TGTGCCAGCAGTTTATTCGCCGGGAGGCAAGAGACCCAGTACTTC,CASSLFAGRQETQYF
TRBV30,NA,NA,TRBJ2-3,TGTGCCTGGAGTGTACTGGGCACGACAGATACGCAGTATTTT,CAWSVLGTTDTQYF
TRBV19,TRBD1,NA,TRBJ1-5,TGTGCCAGTAGTATAAGACAGGGGGCTTGGAATCAGCCCCAGCATTTT,CASSIRQGAWNQPQHF
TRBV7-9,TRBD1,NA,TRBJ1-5,TGTGCCAGCAGCTTAGGAACAGGGGGTTGGGACAATCAGCCCCAGCATTTT,CASSLGTGGWDNQPQHF
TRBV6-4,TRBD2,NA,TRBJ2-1,TGTGCCAGCAGTGACTTCCCTAGCGGAGAGCAGTTCTTC,CASSDFPSGEQFF
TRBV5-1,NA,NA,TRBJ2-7,TGCGCCAGCAGCTTGATGGGGGGCTCCTACGAGCAGTACTTC,CASSLMGGSYEQYF
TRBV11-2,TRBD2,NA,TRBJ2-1,TGTGCCAGCAGCGGCCGGGGACTCGGGGGGAATGAGCAGTTCTTC,CASSGRGLGGNEQFF
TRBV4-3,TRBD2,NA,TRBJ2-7,TGCGCCAGCAGCCAGACTAGCGGGACCTCCTACGAGCAGTACTTC,CASSQTSGTSYEQYF
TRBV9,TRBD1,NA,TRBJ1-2,TGTGCCAGCAGCCCCGACAGGGGGTTAGGTGGCTACACCTTC,CASSPDRGLGGYTF
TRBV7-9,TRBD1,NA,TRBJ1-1,TGTGCCAGCAGTCCCGGACAGGGGGCGGTCACTGAAGCTTTCTTT,CASSPGQGAVTEAFF
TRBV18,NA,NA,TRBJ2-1,TGTGCCAGCTCACCGGCCCACTCCTACAATGAGCAGTTCTTC,CASSPAHSYNEQFF
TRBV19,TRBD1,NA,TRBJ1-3,TGTGCCAGTAGTATTGCGGACAGGGGAGGGTGTGCAGGAAACACCATATATTTT,CASSIADRGGCAGNTIYF
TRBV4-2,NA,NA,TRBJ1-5,TGTGCCAGCAGCCAAGATGGGGCAGGTAGGGATAGCAATCAGCCCCAGCATTTT,CASSQDGAGRDSNQPQHF
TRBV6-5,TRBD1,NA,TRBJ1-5,TGTGCCAGCAGACAAAACAGGGGAGGCAATCAGCCCCAGCATTTT,CASRQNRGGNQPQHF
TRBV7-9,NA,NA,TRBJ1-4,TGTGCCAGCAGCCCACGACAGGCAACTAATGAAAAACTGTTTTTT,CASSPRQATNEKLFF
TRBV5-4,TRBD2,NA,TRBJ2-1,TGTGCCAGCAGTTCCGCCGGGACTAGCGGGGAGAATGAGCAGTTCTTC,CASSSAGTSGENEQFF
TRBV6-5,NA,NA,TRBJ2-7,TGTGCCAGCAGTTACTCGAGACAGGCCCCCTACGAGCAGTACTTC,CASSYSRQAPYEQYF
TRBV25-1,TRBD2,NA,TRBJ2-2,TGTGCCAGCGGTACTCCGGGACGCCCGGGGGGTCACACCGGGGAGCTGTTTTTT,CASGTPGRPGGHTGELFF
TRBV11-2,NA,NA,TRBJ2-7,TGTGCCAGCAGCTTAACCTCGAGTTACGAGCAGTACTTC,CASSLTSSYEQYF